This entry concerns a single T cell receptor beta chain. Antigen: not known. Each PCR received spiked synthetic TCR analog templates. Clones were sequenced by immunoSEQ multiplex PCR, and TCRdb holds only the in-frame ones, with some missing. The sample carries 30,000 to 35,000 clones, over 75% recorded once. The data belong to a study of PD-L1 blockade in urothelial cancer. At the level of the study: Each blood sample yielded a median of about 140,000 T cells. Study-wide results and caveats: It was durable-benefit patients whose tumor-associated blood clones expanded more at 3 weeks.

This CDR3 spans 15 amino acids. The germline gives CDR1 LNHDA, CDR2 SQIVND (reference sequence). V lost 5 bases to trimming and J lost 5 bases; unmatched junction nucleotides: 10. As to time point: pretreatment peripheral blood. Patients' cancers were locally advanced or metastatic urothelial carcinomas. J is TRBJ1-2 and V is TRBV19; 8 bases agree with TRBD1. The sample here was PBMCs, taken around atezolizumab (anti-PD-L1) treatment. The TCR comes from a man aged 55 to 70 with urothelial cancer. CDR3 coding DNA: TGTGCCAGTAGTCCTGGACAGGGACTACGGTATGGCTACACCTTC. This codes for CASSPGQGLRYGYTF.